The text below deals with one T cell receptor beta chain. The target antigen is unknown. This entry is derived from a study of cytomegalovirus exposure and HLA in healthy donors. Findings and caveats of the study: Associated with cytomegalovirus, according to the listing, were approximately 160 TCR beta chains. A classifier reportedly called cytomegalovirus status with high sensitivity and specificity.

This CDR3 comprises 14 residues. Germline loops: CDR1 MNHNY, CDR2 SVGAGI (reference sequence). J was trimmed by 6 bases and V by 1 base; bases with no gene match: 2. Sequencing was performed with immunoSEQ multiplex PCR; in TCRdb, only in-frame clones are kept and a portion is missing. The top ten clones hold 1.1% of a sample with approximately 200,000 clones, around 90% of them seen once. The specimen sequenced was PBMCs. The J gene is TRBJ2-2, the V gene TRBV6-6; 7 positions agree with TRBD2. The origin of this receptor is a woman aged 18-30 years in good health and CMV-seronegative. CDR3 amino acids: CASSYLGGAGELFF. The CDR3 bases are TGTGCCAGCAGTTACTTGGGGGGGGCCGGGGAGCTGTTTTTT.